Each of the 16 T cell receptor beta chains below was sequenced from the same sample in a study of a mutant IDH1 vaccine in newly diagnosed glioma. For these TCRs, the target antigens are not known. TCRdb keeps only in-frame clones here, not all; method: immunoSEQ multiplex PCR. The repertoire consists of approximately 43,000 clones, with around 78% occurring once and the leading ten covering around 6.5%. As to time point: week 23, last vaccination. In every dose of vaccine, 300 ug of mutant IDH1 20-mer peptide was given alongside topical imiquimod. Sequencing was performed on PBMCs, taken from a glioma patient whose treatment included an IDH1 peptide vaccine. These receptors came from a woman aged 40 to 49 with glioma. Some clones in this sample may be carry-over from other donors' samples.

The chain uses TRBV7-2 and TRBJ1-3, with TRBD1 matching over 8 bases. The germline V gene encodes CDR1 SGHTA and CDR2 FQGNSA. CDR3 length: 16 residues. Germline trimming cut 5 bases from V and 0 bases from J; bases unmatched to any gene: 6. The CDR3 DNA follows: TGTGCCAGCAGCCGACAGGGGTCCAACTCTGGAAACACCATATATTTT. Protein product: CASSRQGSNSGNTIYF.

J is TRBJ2-2 and V is TRBV6-5, with D unresolved. The CDR3 has 11 amino acids. Per the germline V gene, CDR1 is MNHEY and CDR2 is SVGAGI. V lost 5 bases and J lost 4, with 2 bases in between. The CDR3 sequence: CASSSTGELFF. The CDR3 DNA reads TGTGCCAGCAGTAGCACCGGGGAGCTGTTTTTT.

This chain links TRBV14 with TRBJ2-3; D unclear. The CDR3 has 13 residues. Between the trimmed V and J ends, which lost 8 bases and 4 bases, there was a span of 13 bases. Germline values: CDR1 SGHDN, CDR2 FVKESK. CDR3: CASGSRLADTQYF. The CDR3 DNA is TGTGCCAGCGGTTCACGTTTAGCAGATACGCAGTATTTT. The entire variable domain, with the rest obtained from reference TRBV14 and TRBJ2-3, is as follows: EAGVTQFPSHSVIEKGQTVTLRCDPISGHDNLYWYRRVMGKEIKFLLHFVKESKQDESGMPNNRFLAERTGGTYSTLKVQPAELEDSGVYFCASGSRLADTQYFGPGTRLTVL.

The V call is TRBV15, the J call TRBJ2-1, with a tentative D call TRBD2 (5 bases). Trimming took off 6 bases at V and 9 bases at J, with 18 bases between the two ends. The CDR3 has 14 residues. The germline gives CDR1 LNHNV, CDR2 YYDKDF (reference sequence). CDR3: CATSRADLRAEQFF. In DNA form, the CDR3 reads TGTGCCACCAGTAGGGCGGACCTGAGGGCTGAGCAGTTCTTC.

This clone was picked up one time. The chain employs TRBV6-6 and TRBJ1-6; no definite D call. V dropped 6 bases and J dropped 7 bases, with 10 bases sitting between them. Germline V gene sequence: CDR1 MNHNY, CDR2 SVGAGI (reference sequence). The CDR3 has 13 amino acids. In nucleotides, the CDR3 is TGTGCCAGCAGCATACCACAGAATTCACCCCTCCACTTT. Protein: CASSIPQNSPLHF.

The rearrangement uses TRBV4-3 and TRBJ2-7; D uncertain. CDR3 length: 15 residues. In germline, CDR1 is LGHNA, CDR2 YSLEER. Trimming removed 0 bases at V and 0 bases at J, with 9 bases between. DNA for the CDR3: TGCGCCAGCAGCCAAGATCAAACGGCCTCCTACGAGCAGTACTTC. It encodes CASSQDQTASYEQYF.

The chain employs TRBV4-2 and TRBJ2-2; D gene ambiguous. Trimming removed 4 bases at V and 7 bases at J, with 13 bases between. Germline assignment: CDR1 LGHNA and CDR2 YNFKEQ. The CDR3 loop spans 14 amino acids. CDR3 bases: TGTGCCAGCAGCCCGGACGGAGATAGCGGGGAGCTGTTTTTT. This encodes CASSPDGDSGELFF.

The V and J genes are TRBV7-9 and TRBJ2-5, with D hard to call. V lost 5 bases, J lost 1 base, and 14 bases lay in between. The CDR3 is 15 amino acids. CDR1 SEHNR and CDR2 FQNEAQ come from the germline V gene (reference sequence). The CDR3 region is CASSPRWGSQETQYF. Written as DNA, the CDR3 is TGTGCCAGCAGCCCGCGGTGGGGATCCCAAGAGACCCAGTACTTC.

The chain links TRBV12-5 to TRBJ1-2, with D hard to call. Germline lookup yields CDR1 LGHNT and CDR2 FRNRAP. The ends were cut back, 8 bases at V and 8 bases at J, with 9 bases in the middle. This CDR3 spans 10 amino acids. The CDR3 sequence: CASSRGGYTF. CDR3 in DNA: TGTGCTAGTTCGCGAGGGGGCTACACCTTC.

The chain is built from TRBV5-4 and TRBJ1-1; TRBD1 is a possible D gene (5 bases). This CDR3 contains 15 residues. Germline V gene data show CDR1 as SGHNT and CDR2 as YYREEE (reference sequence). With 1 base removed from V and 3 bases from J, the gap between germline ends came to 13 bases. The CDR3 DNA reads TGTGCCAGCAGCTTGAGGGCAGGGTCGGACACTGAAGCTTTCTTT. It is translated as CASSLRAGSDTEAFF.

In this sample, this clone turned up a few times. V is TRBV27 and J is TRBJ1-1, with a possible D match to TRBD1 (6 bases). V was pared by 2 bases and J by 1 base, with 11 bases between. The CDR3 loop spans 15 amino acids. CDR1 and CDR2 (germline): MNHEY, SMNVEV (reference sequence). The CDR3 region is CASSLGGAGNTEAFF. The CDR3 nucleotides read TGTGCCAGCAGTTTAGGGGGCGCGGGGAACACTGAAGCTTTCTTT.

The V and J genes are TRBV2 and TRBJ1-1; 9 bases are a match to TRBD1. CDR1 is SNHLY and CDR2 is FYNNEI in the germline V gene. The CDR3 consists of 13 residues. Unmatched junction bases numbered 2, after V lost 5 bases and J lost 4 bases. The DNA for the CDR3 is TGTGCCAGCAGTTTGACAGGGGGCACTGAAGCTTTCTTT. Amino acids: CASSLTGGTEAFF.

V is TRBV11-2 and J is TRBJ1-2; D not certain. Between the trimmed V and J ends, which lost 0 bases and 5 bases, there was a span of 28 bases. This CDR3 contains 20 residues. The germline V gene has CDR1 SGHAT and CDR2 FQNNGV. CDR3 amino acids: CASSLERWRDRPRGKYGYTF. CDR3 nucleotide sequence: TGTGCCAGCAGCTTAGAGCGGTGGAGGGATAGACCGCGCGGAAAATATGGCTACACCTTC.

The V and J genes are TRBV10-3 and TRBJ1-4, with D possibly being TRBD1 (5 bases). V lost 8 bases to trimming and J lost 0 bases, with 10 bases between them. The CDR3 covers 14 residues. Germline loops: CDR1 ENHRY, CDR2 SYGVKD. The chain's CDR3 is CAIGGGSTNEKLFF. The DNA for the CDR3 is TGTGCCATCGGGGGGGGGTCAACTAATGAAAAACTGTTTTTT.

The CDR3 DNA sequence: TGTGCCAGCAGCTTAGGACAGAATCAGCCCCAGCATTTT. Its protein is CASSLGQNQPQHF. The chain is built from TRBV7-2 and TRBJ1-5; TRBD1 is a possible D gene (5 bases). Deletions cut 1 base from V and 4 bases from J, with 5 bases between. This CDR3 contains 13 residues. The germline gives CDR1 SGHTA, CDR2 FQGNSA.

The chain couples TRBV10-2 to TRBJ1-3; D is possibly TRBD1 (6 bases). The CDR3 is 15 residues long. Trimming shortened V by 4 bases and J by 5 bases, and 15 bases separated the two germline ends. Per the germline V gene, CDR1 is WSHSY and CDR2 is SAAADI. This CDR3 is CASSGGGQGRNTIYF. The DNA of the CDR3 is TGCGCCAGCAGTGGAGGGGGGCAGGGGAGAAACACCATATATTTT.